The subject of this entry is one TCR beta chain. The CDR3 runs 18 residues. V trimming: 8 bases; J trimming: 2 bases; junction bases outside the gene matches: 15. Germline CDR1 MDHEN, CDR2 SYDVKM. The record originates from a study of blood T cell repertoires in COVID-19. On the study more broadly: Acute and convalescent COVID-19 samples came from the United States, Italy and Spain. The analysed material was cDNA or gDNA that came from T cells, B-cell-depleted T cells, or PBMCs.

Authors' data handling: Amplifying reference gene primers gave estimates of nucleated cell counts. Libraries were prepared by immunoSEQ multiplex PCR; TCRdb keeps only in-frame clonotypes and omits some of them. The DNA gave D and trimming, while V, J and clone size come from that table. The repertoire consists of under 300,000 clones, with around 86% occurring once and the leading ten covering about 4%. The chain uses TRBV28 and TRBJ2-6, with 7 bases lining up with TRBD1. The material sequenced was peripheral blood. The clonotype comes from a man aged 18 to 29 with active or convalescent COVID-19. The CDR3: CASWQAGGPLTGANVLTF. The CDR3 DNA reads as TGTGCCAGCTGGCAAGCAGGGGGACCCCTTACTGGGGCCAACGTCCTGACTTTC.